The clone carrying this T cell receptor (beta chain) is medium-sized. The antigen remains undetermined. The CDR3 runs to 15 residues. In germline, CDR1 is LGHNA, CDR2 YSLEER. The ends lost 4 bases at V and 5 bases at J; junction bases unmatched: 7. The sample belongs to a study of spatial heterogeneity in lung cancer. Time point meaning: sample taken at primary tumor resection. Study-level points and caveats: It was found that expanded intratumoral alpha and beta TCR counts tracked tumor mutation counts.

Via MiXCR, TCRdb re-called the 5' RACE reads, giving one row per CDR3 protein. This sample has 3,500 to 5,000 distinct CDR3 sequences; approximately 10% occur once, and the top ten carry 17%. The source material was lung tumor tissue, sampled at surgery. The V and J genes are TRBV4-3 and TRBJ2-5; 10 bases agree with TRBD1. The origin of this receptor is a female donor with early-stage non-small cell lung cancer. In nucleotides, the CDR3 is TGCGCCAGCAGCCCCGGACAGGGGGTCTACGAGACCCAGTACTTC. It codes for CASSPGQGVYETQYF.